The source of this T cell receptor beta chain is a study of T-cell reconstitution after alpha-beta-depleted transplantation in children. The CDR3 runs to 13 residues. The germline CDR1 and CDR2 sequences are GTSNPN and SVGIG (reference sequence). Trimming stripped 4 bases from V and 7 bases from J, with 14 bases between. Construction of the TCRbeta library involved unique molecular identifiers. Each CDR3 protein is one row after TCRdb ran MiXCR on the PCR reads. The profile shows roughly 500,000 distinct CDR3 sequences, around 12% of them singletons. The TCR was taken from a human donor who donated a stem cell graft to a child with combined immunodeficiency. The genes are TRBV30 and TRBJ1-3; TRBD1 might be the D (5 bases). The sequencing used PBMCs from the stem cell graft donor, collected from the stem cell graft. In DNA form, the CDR3 reads TGTGCCTGGACCCCCGGGGCGACGAACACCATATATTTT. It specifies CAWTPGATNTIYF.